These 14 T cell receptor beta chains were sequenced from one sample in a study of response to subunit inactivated influenza vaccine. Via MiXCR, TCRdb re-called the RT-PCR reads, giving one row per CDR3 protein. The sample includes 700,000 to 900,000 distinct CDR3 sequences, less than 25% of them seen just once. Sequences were derived from PBMCs from blood, sampled about 5 days after vaccination. These receptors originate from a man aged 50-60 years who received an inactivated influenza vaccine.

This clonotype was observed a few times. This chain connects TRBV6-2 or TRBV6-3 to TRBJ2-2; perhaps D is TRBD1 or TRBD2 (5 bases each). V lost 2 bases, J lost 4 bases, and 11 bases lay in between. This CDR3 is 15 amino acids long. The V gene's germline CDR1 is MNHEY and CDR2 SVGEGT. The CDR3 protein is CASSYRGLSTGELFF. DNA for the CDR3: TGTGCCAGCAGTTACCGGGGCTTGAGCACCGGGGAGCTGTTTTTT.

The table lists this clonotype with a few counts. The chain employs TRBV12-3 or TRBV12-4 and TRBJ1-2; D is undetermined. The germline V and J ends were trimmed by 4 bases and 8 bases, with 11 bases remaining between them. This CDR3 comprises 12 residues. The chain's CDR3 is CASSSPTTGYTF. The DNA for the CDR3 is TGTGCCAGCAGTTCCCCGACAACCGGCTACACCTTC.

The J gene is TRBJ2-2, the V gene TRBV4-2, with D unclear. The germline V gene encodes CDR1 LGHNA and CDR2 YNFKEQ. The V and J ends lost 0 bases and 6 bases respectively, with 11 bases between them. The CDR3 covers 15 residues. CDR3 nucleotides: TGTGCCAGCAGCCAAGAACCGGGTTGGGCCGGGGAGCTGTTTTTT. Its translation is CASSQEPGWAGELFF.

This clonotype is termed medium-sized. This chain connects TRBV12-3 or TRBV12-4 to TRBJ2-1; D unclear. The V and J ends lost 3 bases and 2 bases respectively, with 8 bases between them. CDR3 length: 14 amino acids. The CDR3 here is CASSFVSTYNEQFF. Here the CDR3 DNA reads TGTGCCAGCAGTTTCGTCTCTACCTACAATGAGCAGTTCTTC.

This clonotype was detected only a few times. V and J are TRBV28 and TRBJ1-1; TRBD1 aligns across 7 bases. The trim removed 4 bases at V and 3 bases at J, leaving 5 bases unmatched. This CDR3 is built from 14 residues. Germline lookup yields CDR1 MDHEN and CDR2 SYDVKM. The CDR3 bases are TGTGCCAGCAGTTCGACAGGGCCGGACACTGAAGCTTTCTTT. Amino acids: CASSSTGPDTEAFF.

This clonotype has more than one count but fewer than ten. The chain combines TRBV5-1 with TRBJ1-1; D is possibly TRBD1 (6 bases). V lost 1 base and J 4 bases, leaving 17 bases between the germline ends. Germline values: CDR1 SGHRS, CDR2 YFSETQ. The length of the CDR3 is 16 residues. CDR3 loop: CASSLMGGPAATEAFF. The CDR3 nucleotides read TGCGCCAGCAGCTTGATGGGGGGCCCCGCCGCCACTGAAGCTTTCTTT. The whole variable domain, filled in from reference TRBV5-1 and TRBJ1-1, reads KAGVTQTPRYLIKTRGQQVTLSCSPISGHRSVSWYQQTPGQGLQFLFEYFSETQRNKGNFPGRFSGRQFSNSRSEMNVSTLELGDSALYLCASSLMGGPAATEAFFGQGTRLTVV.

Only a few counts were recorded for this clonotype. V and J are TRBV4-3 and TRBJ2-7; 7 bases map to TRBD1. After removal of 0 bases from V and 0 bases from J, the junction contained 8 bases not matched to a gene. This CDR3 region has 17 residues. Germline lookup yields CDR1 LGHNA and CDR2 YSLEER. CDR3 amino acids: CASSQEGRTGGSYEQYF. CDR3 sequence (DNA): TGCGCCAGCAGCCAAGAGGGAAGGACAGGAGGCTCCTACGAGCAGTACTTC.

CDR3 nucleotide sequence: TGCAGTGCTAGACATCTGAAGGGGAACTACGAGCAGTACTTC. Translation: CSARHLKGNYEQYF. This chain joins TRBV20-1 and TRBJ2-7; a possible D gene is TRBD1 (5 bases). Germline CDR1 and CDR2: DFQATT and SNEGSKA (reference sequence). The ends were cut back, 2 bases at V and 3 bases at J, with 14 bases in the middle. The CDR3 is made up of 14 amino acids.

This chain connects TRBV27 to TRBJ2-5; the match to TRBD2 covers 10 bases. Trimming took 4 bases from V and 0 from J; bases not matched to a gene: 5. In germline, CDR1 is MNHEY, CDR2 SMNVEV (reference sequence). CDR3 size: 16 residues. CDR3 coding DNA: TGTGCCAGCAGTTCTCTAGCGGGAGCATACCAAGAGACCCAGTACTTC. Protein sequence: CASSSLAGAYQETQYF.

The genes are TRBV12-3 or TRBV12-4 and TRBJ2-7; no firm D call. This CDR3 spans 13 amino acids. With 5 bases removed from V and 5 bases from J, the gap between germline ends came to 13 bases. CDR3 DNA: TGTGCCAGCAGTGCGCTTTCGGTCAACGAGCAGTACTTC. Its protein product is CASSALSVNEQYF.

The rearrangement joins TRBV6-1 to TRBJ2-3; 9 nucleotides align to TRBD1. This CDR3 is 15 amino acids long. With 6 bases clipped from V and 3 bases from J, the junction kept 7 bases outside the gene matches. CDR1 MNHNS and CDR2 SASEGT come from the germline V gene. The CDR3 protein is CASRRTTGGTDTQYF. The CDR3 DNA is TGTGCCAGCAGACGGACGACAGGGGGGACAGATACGCAGTATTTT.

The chain employs TRBV20-1 and TRBJ2-6; D might be TRBD1 or TRBD2, each matching 5 bases. The germline gives CDR1 DFQATT, CDR2 SNEGSKA (reference sequence). The CDR3 is 15 residues long. CDR3 nucleotides: TGCAAAGCTCTCTATTCTTGGGGGGGGGCCAACGTCCTGACTTTC. It translates to CKALYSWGGANVLTF.

CDR3 amino acids: CASSQGLGQGITGELFF. CDR3 bases: TGCGCCAGCAGCCAAGGTCTTGGACAGGGGATCACCGGGGAGCTGTTTTTT. This chain joins TRBV4-3 and TRBJ2-2, with 9 nucleotides matching TRBD1. V lost 1 base, J lost 4 bases, and 7 bases stayed unmatched. CDR3 size: 17 residues. Germline V CDR1 and CDR2: LGHNA, YSLEER.

The V call is TRBV20-1, the J call TRBJ2-1, with 11 bases that match TRBD2. Trimming cost V 5 bases and J 10 bases; bases outside gene matches: 10. The CDR3 spans 14 residues. Germline assignment: CDR1 DFQATT and CDR2 SNEGSKA (reference sequence). CDR3 in amino acids: CSAYGTSGGLEQFF. The CDR3 DNA reads TGCAGTGCTTACGGGACTAGCGGAGGGTTAGAGCAGTTCTTC.